This TCR beta chain was sequenced in a study of T cell responses to AZD1222 COVID-19 vaccine. Study-level information: Second doses that came at about 4 or about 12 weeks were put together. Notes on the study in general: The study found vaccine-associated CD4 TCRs spanning spike, dominant at 160-218 and 743-854.

Sequenced by immunoSEQ multiplex PCR; TCRdb stores in-frame clones only, minus some. The table has more than 100,000 clones, approximately 85% seen once. This clone occurred once. Its antigen is as yet unknown. In germline, CDR1 is SGHVS, CDR2 FNYEAQ. There are 15 residues in the CDR3. V was cut by 5 bases and J by 5 bases, with 19 bases left in between. The material was peripheral blood, obtained on day 0 of AZD1222 vaccination. The receptor was derived from an adult in good health. The chain carries TRBV7-6 and TRBJ2-7; TRBD2 is a possible D gene (5 bases). The DNA of the CDR3 is TGTGCCAGCAGCACCCAACCGGGGAAAGGGAACGAGCAGTACTTC. It translates to CASSTQPGKGNEQYF. Filled out from reference TRBV7-6 and TRBJ2-7, the complete variable domain reads GAGVSQSPRYKVTKRGQDVALRCDPISGHVSLYWYRQALGQGPEFLTYFNYEAQQDKSGLPNDRFSAERPEGSISTLTIQRTEQRDSAMYRCASSTQPGKGNEQYFGPGTRLTVT.